Each of the 22 T cell receptor beta chains below was sequenced from the same sample in a study of T cell changes during pregnancy in multiple sclerosis (dated by TCRdb to about 2019). The protocol used for the library was the immunoSEQ multiplex PCR assay. Imported from immuneACCESS, the table was reduced by TCRdb to in-frame sequences with V and J called. These copies leave out some clones; in studies compared against another copy, an unresolved V gene accounts for under half, and the cause of the remainder is not known. The sample has just over 35,000 clones on record, roughly 93% of them singletons. The ten largest clones take up 0.35% to 0.5% of the sample. Sequencing was performed on CD4+ T cells from peripheral blood mononuclear cells, taken in the first trimester of pregnancy. These TCRs come from a female donor with multiple sclerosis, enrolled in a pregnancy study.

CDR3 loop: CASSDRGGVTYGYTF. In DNA, the CDR3 is TGTGCCAGCAGCGATAGGGGAGGAGTCACCTATGGCTACACCTTC. The chain has TRBV7-2 and TRBJ1-2; possible D gene TRBD1, 5 bases. V lost 5 bases, J lost 4 bases, and 17 bases lay in between. CDR1 SGHTA and CDR2 FQGNSA come from the germline V gene. The CDR3 totals 15 residues.

The chain couples TRBV6-5 to TRBJ2-7; perhaps TRBD1 as D (6 bases). The CDR3 has 14 residues. The ends were cut back, 6 bases at V and 2 bases at J, with 14 bases in the middle. CDR1 MNHEY and CDR2 SVGAGI come from the germline V gene. The CDR3 DNA sequence: TGTGCCAGCAGGGAGACAGGCCAACCCTACGAGCAGTACTTC. Translation gives CASRETGQPYEQYF.

The V gene is TRBV11-1, the J gene TRBJ2-7, with TRBD2 as a possible D gene (5 bases). Germline CDR1 is SGHAT and CDR2 is FQDESV (reference sequence). CDR3 length: 12 residues. The V end was cut by 3 bases, the J end by 5 bases, with 8 bases between. The CDR3 loop is CASSFTRNEQYF. The CDR3, as DNA: TGTGCCAGCAGCTTTACTAGAAACGAGCAGTACTTC.

The chain carries TRBV7-3 and TRBJ2-3; D gene unclear. Trimming cost V 3 bases and J 2 bases, with 12 bases left between them. There are 15 residues in the CDR3. In germline, CDR1 is SGHTA, CDR2 FQGTGA. The DNA for the CDR3 is TGTGCCAGCAGCTTCAGCCCTTTAGCCACAGATACGCAGTATTTT. Its translation: CASSFSPLATDTQYF.

This CDR3 is CASSPQGRANYGYTF. CDR3 bases: TGTGCCAGCTCACCTCAGGGGAGGGCCAACTATGGCTACACCTTC. The gene calls are TRBV18 and TRBJ1-2; TRBD1 might be the D (6 bases). CDR1 is KGHSH, CDR2 LQKENI, per germline. The CDR3 has 15 residues. The V and J ends lost 3 bases and 2 bases respectively, with 13 bases between them.

V and J are TRBV4-2 and TRBJ1-1; a possible D gene is TRBD1 (5 bases). Trimming took off 4 bases at V and 4 bases at J, with 16 bases between the two ends. CDR1 and CDR2 (germline): LGHNA, YNFKEQ. The CDR3 is 15 residues long. DNA of the CDR3: TGTGCCAGCAGCCCCCGGACGGGGAGGGGCACTGAAGCTTTCTTT. This sequence encodes CASSPRTGRGTEAFF.

The chain employs TRBV29-1 and TRBJ1-4; unclear D gene. CDR1 is SQVTM, CDR2 ANQGSEA, per germline. This CDR3 spans 12 amino acids. The V end was cut by 6 bases, the J end by 1 base, with 6 bases between. CDR3 sequence (DNA): TGCAGCGTACGGGTAACTAATGAAAAACTGTTTTTT. This encodes CSVRVTNEKLFF.

The chain joins TRBV28 to TRBJ2-7; no firm D call. The CDR3 has 11 amino acids. Germline CDR1 reads MDHEN; CDR2 reads SYDVKM. The ends were cut back, 6 bases at V and 4 bases at J, with 7 bases in the middle. CDR3 in DNA: TGTGCCAGCAGATCATTTTACGAGCAGTACTTC. Amino acid sequence: CASRSFYEQYF.

The chain recombines TRBV7-2 with TRBJ2-1, with 12 bases that match TRBD1. The CDR3 covers 19 residues. Trimming at V came to 5 bases and at J to 0 bases, leaving 11 bases not matched to a gene. Germline V CDR1 and CDR2: SGHTA, FQGNSA. DNA of the CDR3: TGTGCCAGCAGCCCTAGGGGACAGGGGGCTTTTAGCTCCTACAATGAGCAGTTCTTC. Translated: CASSPRGQGAFSSYNEQFF. Drawing the rest from reference TRBV7-2 and TRBJ2-1, the complete variable domain is GAGVSQSPSNKVTEKGKDVELRCDPISGHTALYWYRQSLGQGLEFLIYFQGNSAPDKSGLPSDRFSAERTGGSVSTLTIQRTQQEDSAVYLCASSPRGQGAFSSYNEQFFGPGTRLTVL.

This rearrangement joins TRBV28 to TRBJ1-5; D is uncertain. CDR1 and CDR2 (germline): MDHEN, SYDVKM. The length of the CDR3 is 18 residues. V was shortened by 2 bases and J by 9 bases, with 26 bases between the two germline ends. CDR3 sequence: CASSLGVWSSLSRGPQHF. CDR3 sequence (DNA): TGTGCCAGCAGTTTAGGGGTTTGGTCTAGCCTTTCCAGAGGGCCCCAGCATTTT.

The rearrangement uses TRBV10-3 and TRBJ1-5; 7 bases line up with TRBD1. The CDR3 sequence is 14 residues long. The J segment lost 4 bases and the V segment lost 3 bases, leaving 3 bases of the junction unmatched. Germline V gene lookup returns CDR1 ENHRY and CDR2 SYGVKD. As DNA, the CDR3 is TGTGCCATCAGTGATTCACAGGGGAATCAGCCCCAGCATTTT. Its translation is CAISDSQGNQPQHF.

The chain recombines TRBV18 with TRBJ2-5; no clear D. Germline CDR1 and CDR2: KGHSH and LQKENI. CDR3 length: 12 amino acids. Trimming cost V 10 bases and J 3 bases, with 12 bases left between them. CDR3 nucleotides: TGTGCCACCTCTTGGAGCGAAGAGACCCAGTACTTC. Translation gives CATSWSEETQYF. Complete variable domain (other parts from reference TRBV18 and TRBJ2-5): NAGVMQNPRHLVRRRGQEARLRCSPMKGHSHVYWYRQLPEEGLKFMVYLQKENIIDESGMPKERFSAEFPKEGPSILRIQQVVRGDSAAYFCATSWSEETQYFGPGTRLLVL.

J is TRBJ2-3 and V is TRBV14, with a possible D match to TRBD2 (5 bases). V gave up 8 bases and J gave up 4 bases, with 22 bases separating them. CDR1 and CDR2 from the germline V gene are SGHDN and FVKESK. The length of the CDR3 is 16 residues. CDR3 DNA: TGTGCCAGCTCTCTGCTCGGTGAGAGGGTCCCAGATACGCAGTATTTT. Translating it yields CASSLLGERVPDTQYF.

The rearrangement joins TRBV19 to TRBJ1-1, with unresolved D. This CDR3 spans 14 amino acids. Germline V gene data show CDR1 as LNHDA and CDR2 as SQIVND (reference sequence). With 2 bases removed from V and 6 bases from J, the gap between germline ends came to 13 bases. The CDR3 spells CASSITTRGPEAFF. Written as DNA, the CDR3 is TGTGCCAGTAGTATAACTACTCGCGGTCCTGAAGCTTTCTTT.

The table lists this clone with a few counts. The chain links TRBV7-9 to TRBJ1-6; a possible D gene is TRBD1 (6 bases). CDR1 and CDR2 (germline): SEHNR, FQNEAQ (reference sequence). The CDR3 length is 14 residues. Trimming shortened V by 4 bases and J by 10 bases, and 14 bases separated the two germline ends. The CDR3 region has the DNA TGTGCCAGCAGCTCGGACAGAAAAGGATCACCCCTCCACTTT. Encoded protein: CASSSDRKGSPLHF.

The chain combines TRBV28 with TRBJ2-7; the D gene is possibly TRBD1 (5 bases). CDR3 size: 14 residues. CDR1 MDHEN and CDR2 SYDVKM come from the germline V gene. V was cut by 0 bases and J by 2 bases, with 8 bases left in between. CDR3 bases: TGTGCCAGCAGTTTATGGCAGGGCGCCTACGAGCAGTACTTC. Encoded protein: CASSLWQGAYEQYF.

This clone has a single count. This chain joins TRBV27 and TRBJ1-2; 10 bases are a match to TRBD1. CDR1 and CDR2 (germline): MNHEY, SMNVEV (reference sequence). CDR3 length: 12 amino acids. V lost 5 bases, J lost 10 bases, and 4 bases stayed unmatched. CDR3 in amino acids: CASSQGQGLYTF. The CDR3 bases are TGTGCCAGCAGTCAGGGACAGGGGCTCTACACCTTC.

V gene TRBV28 combines with J gene TRBJ2-5; no firm D call. Germline V gives CDR1 MDHEN, CDR2 SYDVKM. Trimming pared 4 bases from V and 2 bases from J, leaving 2 bases between. CDR3 length equals 11 residues. Here the CDR3 DNA reads TGTGCCAGCAGTTCACAAGAGACCCAGTACTTC. Translation gives CASSSQETQYF.

This clone has a handful of counts. This rearrangement joins TRBV28 to TRBJ2-7; 8 bases agree with TRBD1. V lost 8 bases to trimming and J lost 4 bases; unmatched junction nucleotides: 7. Germline-derived CDR1 and CDR2 are MDHEN and SYDVKM. The CDR3 consists of 13 residues. The CDR3 protein is CASGQGIGYEQYF. The CDR3 nucleotides are TGTGCCAGCGGACAGGGTATTGGTTACGAGCAGTACTTC.

V gene TRBV11-2 combines with J gene TRBJ2-7; 9 bases align to TRBD1. J lost 5 bases, V lost 7 bases, and 12 bases had no gene match. CDR1 and CDR2 (germline): SGHAT, FQNNGV. The CDR3 has 15 amino acids. CDR3 sequence reads: CASTEVGQGLDEQYF. In nucleotides, the CDR3 is TGTGCCAGCACCGAGGTGGGACAGGGCCTGGACGAGCAGTACTTC. Combining the CDR3 with reference TRBV11-2 and TRBJ2-7 gives the whole variable domain EAGVAQSPRYKIIEKRQSVAFWCNPISGHATLYWYQQILGQGPKLLIQFQNNGVVDDSQLPKDRFSAERLKGVDSTLKIQPAKLEDSAVYLCASTEVGQGLDEQYFGPGTRLTVT.

This clone was detected only a few times. This rearrangement joins TRBV6-1 to TRBJ1-2; the D is unclear. The CDR3 is 13 amino acids. The V gene's germline CDR1 is MNHNS and CDR2 SASEGT. The V end was cut by 3 bases, the J end by 2 bases, with 7 bases between. CDR3: CASSDTVNYGYTF. The CDR3 DNA reads as TGTGCCAGCAGTGATACGGTGAACTATGGCTACACCTTC.

The V gene is TRBV19, the J gene TRBJ1-6; 7 bases agree with TRBD1. V lost 3 bases and J lost 7; bases outside the gene matches: 3. The CDR3 totals 14 residues. Looked up from germline, CDR1 is LNHDA and CDR2 is SQIVND (reference sequence). The CDR3 here is CASSIRGENSPLHF. The CDR3 DNA follows: TGTGCCAGTAGTATCAGGGGGGAGAATTCACCCCTCCACTTT.